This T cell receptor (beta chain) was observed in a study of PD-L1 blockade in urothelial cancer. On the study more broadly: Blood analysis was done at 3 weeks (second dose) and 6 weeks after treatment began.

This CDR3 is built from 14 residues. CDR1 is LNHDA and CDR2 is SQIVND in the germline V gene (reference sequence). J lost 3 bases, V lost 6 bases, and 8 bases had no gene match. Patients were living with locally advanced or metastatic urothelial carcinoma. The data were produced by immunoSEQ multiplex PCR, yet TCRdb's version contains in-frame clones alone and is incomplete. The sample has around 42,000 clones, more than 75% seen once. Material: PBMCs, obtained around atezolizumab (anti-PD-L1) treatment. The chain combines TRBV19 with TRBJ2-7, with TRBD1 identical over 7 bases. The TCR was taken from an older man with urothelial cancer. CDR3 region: CASRARDSNYEQYF. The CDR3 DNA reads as TGTGCCAGTAGGGCCCGGGACAGTAACTACGAGCAGTACTTC.